A single sample gave rise to the 13 T cell receptor beta chains below, sequenced in a study of blood T cell repertoires in COVID-19. Clones were sequenced by immunoSEQ multiplex PCR, and TCRdb holds only the in-frame ones, with some missing. The repertoire holds 270,000 or so clones, with about 80% as singletons. Sequences were obtained from peripheral blood. All receptors derive from a human donor in a cohort sampled during active COVID-19.

The chain has TRBV28 and TRBJ2-3, with unresolved D. The ends were cut back, 5 bases at V and 9 bases at J, with 12 bases in the middle. CDR3 length: 12 residues. CDR1 and CDR2 (germline): MDHEN, SYDVKM. CDR3 protein: CASSPGIRTQYF. The CDR3 nucleotides are TGTGCCAGCAGTCCAGGCATCCGAACGCAGTATTTT.

The J gene is TRBJ2-1, the V gene TRBV5-4; D is unresolved. V dropped 7 bases and J dropped 6 bases, with 11 bases sitting between them. The germline gives CDR1 SGHNT, CDR2 YYREEE (reference sequence). CDR3 length equals 12 residues. The CDR3 is CASVASINEQFF. The CDR3 nucleotides are TGTGCCAGCGTCGCTTCTATCAATGAGCAGTTCTTC. Full variable domain (missing parts from reference TRBV5-4 and TRBJ2-1): ETGVTQSPTHLIKTRGQQVTLRCSSQSGHNTVSWYQQALGQGPQFIFQYYREEENGRGNFPPRFSGLQFPNYSSELNVNALELDDSALYLCASVASINEQFFGPGTRLTVL.

The V call is TRBV7-3, the J call TRBJ1-1; D might be TRBD1 (5 bases). This CDR3 is built from 15 residues. Looked up from germline, CDR1 is SGHTA and CDR2 is FQGTGA. V lost 5 bases and J 0 bases, leaving 13 bases between the germline ends. As DNA, the CDR3 is TGTGCCAGCAGCCCCCGACAGATTATGAACACTGAAGCTTTCTTT. The encoded protein is CASSPRQIMNTEAFF.

The chain is built from TRBV7-9 and TRBJ2-4, with 7 bases aligning to TRBD1. Germline assignment: CDR1 SEHNR and CDR2 FQNEAQ (reference sequence). The ends lost 6 bases at V and 0 bases at J; junction bases unmatched: 14. The CDR3 loop spans 18 amino acids. The CDR3 loop reads CASSKVTGSPPAKNIQYF. The CDR3 nucleotides read TGTGCCAGCAGTAAGGTGACAGGGTCCCCTCCAGCCAAAAACATTCAGTACTTC.

The V gene is TRBV3-1 (or the pseudogene TRBV3-2), the J gene TRBJ2-2; 15 bases are a match to TRBD2. J gave up 2 bases and V 0 bases, and 7 bases lay outside the gene matches. The CDR3 is 20 amino acids. From germline, CDR1 is LGHDT and CDR2 YNNKEL (reference sequence). The CDR3 bases are TGTGCCAGCAGCCAAGAAGGACTAGCGGGAGGGCCATTTAACACCGGGGAGCTGTTTTTT. Translating gives CASSQEGLAGGPFNTGELFF.

V is TRBV7-9 and J is TRBJ1-2; D is perhaps TRBD1 (6 bases). This CDR3 contains 15 residues. CDR1 is SEHNR, CDR2 FQNEAQ, per germline (reference sequence). V was shortened by 0 bases and J by 2 bases, with 10 bases between the two germline ends. The CDR3 reads CASSLAGGFNYGYTF. The CDR3 DNA reads as TGTGCCAGCAGCTTAGCAGGGGGATTCAACTATGGCTACACCTTC.

This chain connects TRBV7-8 to TRBJ2-3; D may be TRBD2 (5 bases). V dropped 6 bases and J dropped 4 bases, with 14 bases sitting between them. The germline gives CDR1 SGHVS, CDR2 FQNEAQ. This CDR3 has 14 residues. CDR3 sequence: CASSRTQYADTQYF. As DNA, the CDR3 is TGTGCCAGCAGTCGGACTCAATATGCAGATACGCAGTATTTT.

V usage is TRBV5-1 and J usage is TRBJ2-1, with TRBD2 identical over 16 bases. V shed 4 bases and J 8 bases; nucleotides not matched to a gene: 3. CDR1 and CDR2 (germline): SGHRS, YFSETQ. The length of the CDR3 is 15 residues. This CDR3 is CASSPGTSGGDEQFF. Here the CDR3 DNA reads TGCGCCAGCAGCCCCGGGACTAGCGGGGGGGATGAGCAGTTCTTC.

The J gene is TRBJ2-7, the V gene TRBV21-1; the table's D call, TRBD1, was not checked against the DNA. TRBV21-1 is noted as a pseudogene. The CDR3 runs to 12 residues. This chain's CDR3 is CASRGQAYEQYF. CDR3 DNA sequence: TGTGCCAGCAGGGGACAGGCCTACGAGCAGTACTTC.

Of note for this clone: Germline and junction disagree at one end, which may indicate a read error. The V call is TRBV7-7, the J call TRBJ2-7, with D maybe TRBD1 (6 bases). This CDR3 is 13 amino acids long. Germline CDR1 reads SSHAT; CDR2 reads FNYEAQ (reference sequence). CDR3 DNA: TGTGCTAGCAGCGTAACCACAGGGCGCGAGCAGTACTTC. This encodes CASSVTTGREQYF. Complete variable domain (other parts from reference TRBV7-7 and TRBJ2-7): GAGVSQSPRYKVTKRGQDVTLRCDPISSHATLYWYQQALGQGPEFLTYFNYEAQPDKSGLPSDRFSAERPEGSISTLTIQRTEQRDSAMYRCASSVTTGREQYFGPGTRLTVT.

The CDR3 region has the DNA TGTGCCAGTAGACACCGGGACAGGGGGACCAACACTGAAGCTTTCTTT. It codes for CASRHRDRGTNTEAFF. The rearrangement links TRBV19 to TRBJ1-1; 11 bases are shared with TRBD1. The V and J ends lost 6 bases and 2 bases, in that order; junction bases with no gene match: 8. This CDR3 is 16 amino acids long. Germline CDR1 LNHDA, CDR2 SQIVND (reference sequence).

Only a few counts were recorded for this clone. The chain employs TRBV5-1 and TRBJ1-5, with TRBD1 matching over 8 bases. Germline V gives CDR1 SGHRS, CDR2 YFSETQ. The CDR3 runs to 15 residues. The V segment lost 1 base and the J segment 6 bases; nucleotides outside the gene matches: 6. CDR3 sequence (DNA): TGCGCCAGCAGCTTGACAGGACAGGGAAGTCAGCCCCAGCATTTT. This translates into CASSLTGQGSQPQHF.

The V call is TRBV6-1, the J call TRBJ2-4; 7 positions match TRBD1. The V gene end was trimmed by 3 bases and the J gene end by 6 bases; junction bases not matched to a gene: 11. From germline, CDR1 is MNHNS and CDR2 SASEGT. This CDR3 contains 16 residues. The CDR3 sequence: CASSEGTTGLGNIQYF. The CDR3, as DNA: TGTGCCAGCAGTGAGGGTACGACAGGGTTGGGAAACATTCAGTACTTC.